This T cell receptor beta chain stems from a study of spatial heterogeneity in lung cancer. Findings and caveats of the study: How many expanded intratumoral alpha and beta TCRs were present tracked the tumor mutation count, which was a count of nonsynonymous mutations. Nonsynonymous mutation counts, ubiquitous and regional, were tracked by the respective counts of ubiquitous and regional expanded TCRs.

Time point indicated: sample taken at primary tumor resection. Samples were donated by 72 untreated early-stage non-small cell lung cancer patients. The study sequenced unsorted whole RNA from tumor, nontumor lung or frozen PBMC. Germline CDR1 is SGDLS and CDR2 is YYNGEE. V lost 4 bases and J 0 bases, leaving 13 bases between the germline ends. The CDR3 extends over 15 amino acids. Judged by abundance, this clonotype is medium-sized. Its antigen is currently unknown. In the library, each TCR cDNA molecule bore its own unique molecular identifier. MiXCR, run by TCRdb on the 5' RACE reads, gives a single entry per CDR3 protein. The table records about 1,500 distinct CDR3 sequences, approximately 5.9% of them present only once.

This TCR came from a female donor with early-stage non-small cell lung cancer. The rearrangement uses TRBV9 and TRBJ1-1, with D possibly being TRBD1 (6 bases). This sample comprised lung tumor tissue, obtained at surgery. The CDR3 reads CASSTRTEMNTEAFF. The CDR3 DNA reads as TGTGCCAGCAGCACCCGGACAGAGATGAACACTGAAGCTTTCTTT.